This TCR beta chain is drawn from a study of blood T cells in healthy people across ages. A sample-barcoded 5' primer and a J-beta primer mix were used in a second PCR of roughly 6 to 11 cycles. Each TCR beta cDNA got a 12-nucleotide random molecular identifier. TCRdb redid the calling of the 5' RACE reads with MiXCR, one entry per CDR3 protein. The repertoire consists of fewer than 900,000 distinct CDR3 sequences, with under 40% occurring once and the leading ten covering around 13%. Germline V gene data show CDR1 as MNHEY and CDR2 as SVGEGT. CDR3 length: 13 amino acids. The V end lost 7 bases, the J end lost 3 bases, and 11 bases lay between the germline ends. General study results and limits: CMV infection status of these donors was not known. With age, beta diversity per million T cells declined roughly linearly, significantly by around 43. When set beside aged donors, long-lived donors presented more naive CD4+ cells and higher diversity.

Points on this clonotype: The antigen is not known.

Sequencing was carried out using blood. This TCR came from a man between 18 and 29 years old in good health. The V gene is TRBV6-2 or TRBV6-3, the J gene TRBJ2-3, with D perhaps matching TRBD2 (6 bases). CDR3 DNA: TGTGCCAGCACCGGAGGGTGGACAGATACGCAGTATTTT. As protein: CASTGGWTDTQYF.